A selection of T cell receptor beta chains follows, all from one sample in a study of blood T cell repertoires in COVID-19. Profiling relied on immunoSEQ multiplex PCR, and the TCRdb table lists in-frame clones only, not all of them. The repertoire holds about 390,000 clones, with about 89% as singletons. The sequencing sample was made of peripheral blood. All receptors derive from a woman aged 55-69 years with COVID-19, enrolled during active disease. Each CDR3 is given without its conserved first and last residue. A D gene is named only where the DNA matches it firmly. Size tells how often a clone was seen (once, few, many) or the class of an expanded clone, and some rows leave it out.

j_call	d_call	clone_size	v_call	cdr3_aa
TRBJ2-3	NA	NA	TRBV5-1	ASSLQGYTDTQY
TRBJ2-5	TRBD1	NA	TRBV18	ASSRLQGVTQETQY
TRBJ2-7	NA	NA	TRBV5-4	ASSLGTDYEQY
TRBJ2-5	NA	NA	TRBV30	AWTELGVGETQY
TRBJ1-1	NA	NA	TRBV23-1	ASGRGLSDTEAF
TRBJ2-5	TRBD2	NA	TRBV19	ASSITSGYRTQY
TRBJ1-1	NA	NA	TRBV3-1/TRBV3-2	ASSQLRTGGEAF
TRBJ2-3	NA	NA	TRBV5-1	ASSLRDTQY
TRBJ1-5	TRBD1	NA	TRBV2	ASKPDRGNQPQH
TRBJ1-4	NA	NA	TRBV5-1	ASSPTATNEKLF
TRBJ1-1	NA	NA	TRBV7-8	ASSLAGHLNTEAF
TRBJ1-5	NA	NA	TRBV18	ASSPRQGENQPQH
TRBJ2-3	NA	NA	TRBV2	ASSTSGFGTDTQY
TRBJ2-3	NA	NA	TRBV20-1	SAASEDTQY
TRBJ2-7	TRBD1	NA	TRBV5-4	ASSIGQASHEQY
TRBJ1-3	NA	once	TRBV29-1	SVRIAGGNTIY
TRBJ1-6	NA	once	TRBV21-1	ASSKDRTLRGIRNSPLH
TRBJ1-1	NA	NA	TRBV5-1	ASSFQGMNTEAF
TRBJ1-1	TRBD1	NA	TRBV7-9	ASSPQGANTEAF
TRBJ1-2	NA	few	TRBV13	ASSLLGGSSYGYT
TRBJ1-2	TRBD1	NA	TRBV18	ASSQNRGTNYGYT
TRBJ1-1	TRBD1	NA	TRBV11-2	ASSLGTGGFNTEAF
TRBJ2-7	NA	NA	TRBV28	ASSFTDYAYEQY
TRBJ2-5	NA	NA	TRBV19	ASRQTAIQETQY
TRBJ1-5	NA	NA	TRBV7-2	ASSLARQLYSNQPQH
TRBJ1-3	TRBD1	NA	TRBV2	ASMRDSPDGNTIY
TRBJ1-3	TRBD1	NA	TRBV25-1	ASSRVQGSRDTIY
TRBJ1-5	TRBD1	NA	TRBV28	ASSLYSIRRGQSNQPQH
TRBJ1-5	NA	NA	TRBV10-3	AISDLGGVQPQH
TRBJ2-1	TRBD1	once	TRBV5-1	ASSPANWDSSSYNEQF
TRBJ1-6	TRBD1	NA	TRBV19	ASSGRTGVVNSPLH
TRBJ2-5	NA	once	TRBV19	ASSNATGVLETQY
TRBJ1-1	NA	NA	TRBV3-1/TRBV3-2	ASSPQARNTEAF
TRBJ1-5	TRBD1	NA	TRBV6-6	ASSRRQGAGNQPQH
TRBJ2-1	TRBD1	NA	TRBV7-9	ASSRTGSSYNEQF
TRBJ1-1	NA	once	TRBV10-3	AISVLGVMNTEAF
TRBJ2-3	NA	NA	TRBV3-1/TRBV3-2	ASSQPLGNRADTQY
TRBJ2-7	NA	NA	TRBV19	ASSGTGSSYEQY
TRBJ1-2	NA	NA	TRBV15	ATLERPSLLGGYT
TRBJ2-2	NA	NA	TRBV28	ASRSPGTNTGELF
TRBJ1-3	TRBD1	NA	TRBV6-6	ASTPIGQGVNTIY
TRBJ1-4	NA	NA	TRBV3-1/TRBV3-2	ASSQDTGLRGEKLF
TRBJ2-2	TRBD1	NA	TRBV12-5	ASGSLTGGTGELF
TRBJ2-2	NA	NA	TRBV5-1	ASSLAGRGTGELF
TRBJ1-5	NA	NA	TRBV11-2	ASSPGGGSYQPQH
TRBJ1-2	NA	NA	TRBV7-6	ASSPLQGYGYT